Listed below are T cell receptor beta chains from one sample, sequenced in a study of cytomegalovirus exposure and HLA in healthy donors. TCRdb's table, derived via immunoSEQ multiplex PCR, lists solely in-frame clones and lacks some. The sample lists roughly 190,000 clones, 79% occurring once. Sequencing was carried out using PBMCs. Every receptor here comes from a girl aged 5-17 years in good health and CMV-seropositive. Both conserved end residues are part of each CDR3. The D gene is left open where the match is weak. Clone size is given for some rows only: seen once, a few or many times, or a class if the clone is expanded.

J gene: TRBJ2-7
clone size: .
D gene: .
V gene: TRBV4-1
CDR3 protein: CASSQKPGNYEQYF
CDR3 DNA: TGCGCCAGCAGCCAAAAGCCGGGAAACTACGAGCAGTACTTC

J gene: TRBJ1-5
clone size: once
D gene: .
V gene: TRBV12-5
CDR3 protein: CASGLVYRLKDNQPQHF
CDR3 DNA: TGTGCTAGTGGTTTGGTATACAGGTTGAAGGACAATCAGCCCCAGCATTTT

J gene: TRBJ1-6
clone size: few
D gene: .
V gene: TRBV6-6
CDR3 protein: CASRPDRDSYNSPLHF
CDR3 DNA: TGTGCCAGCAGACCGGACAGAGACTCCTATAATTCACCCCTCCACTTT

J gene: TRBJ2-3
clone size: .
D gene: .
V gene: TRBV4-3
CDR3 protein: CASSQDWRAGRTDTQYF
CDR3 DNA: TGCGCCAGCAGCCAAGATTGGAGGGCAGGGCGCACAGATACGCAGTATTTT

J gene: TRBJ2-3
clone size: .
D gene: TRBD2
V gene: TRBV5-4
CDR3 protein: CASSLGRGGTDTQYF
CDR3 DNA: TGTGCCAGCAGCTTGGGTCGCGGGGGGACAGATACGCAGTATTTT

J gene: TRBJ2-7
clone size: .
D gene: TRBD1
V gene: TRBV7-6
CDR3 protein: CASSLGDSASYEQYF
CDR3 DNA: TGTGCCAGCAGCTTAGGGGACAGTGCTTCCTACGAGCAGTACTTC

J gene: TRBJ1-1
clone size: .
D gene: .
V gene: TRBV7-2
CDR3 protein: CASSIGREAFF
CDR3 DNA: TGTGCCAGCAGTATTGGGAGAGAAGCTTTCTTT

J gene: TRBJ1-4
clone size: .
D gene: .
V gene: TRBV2
CDR3 protein: CASTRGIGEKLFF
CDR3 DNA: TGTGCCAGCACTAGGGGGATTGGTGAAAAACTGTTTTTT

J gene: TRBJ2-1
clone size: .
D gene: .
V gene: TRBV4-3
CDR3 protein: CASSQGRGGRDEQFF
CDR3 DNA: TGCGCCAGCAGCCAGGGAAGAGGGGGAAGGGATGAGCAGTTCTTC

J gene: TRBJ1-1
clone size: .
D gene: TRBD1
V gene: TRBV5-1
CDR3 protein: CASSWRQGLNTEAFF
CDR3 DNA: TGCGCCAGCAGCTGGCGACAGGGACTGAACACTGAAGCTTTCTTT

J gene: TRBJ2-3
clone size: .
D gene: TRBD2
V gene: TRBV6-6
CDR3 protein: CASSSRLAGSTDTQYF
CDR3 DNA: TGTGCCAGCAGTTCTAGACTAGCGGGAAGCACAGATACGCAGTATTTT

J gene: TRBJ2-3
clone size: .
D gene: .
V gene: TRBV6-4
CDR3 protein: CASSRTGSSTDTQYF
CDR3 DNA: TGTGCCAGCAGCCGTACAGGGTCTAGCACAGATACGCAGTATTTT

J gene: TRBJ1-6
clone size: few
D gene: TRBD1
V gene: TRBV27
CDR3 protein: CASRGQPNNSPLHF
CDR3 DNA: TGTGCCAGCAGGGGACAGCCAAATAATTCACCCCTCCACTTT

J gene: TRBJ2-7
clone size: .
D gene: TRBD1
V gene: TRBV10-3
CDR3 protein: CAISELNRGLGGEQYF
CDR3 DNA: TGTGCCATCAGTGAGTTGAACAGGGGGCTAGGGGGCGAGCAGTACTTC

J gene: TRBJ2-6
clone size: .
D gene: TRBD1
V gene: TRBV30
CDR3 protein: CAWSVRRTGGKAGANVLTF
CDR3 DNA: TGTGCCTGGAGTGTACGCCGGACAGGGGGTAAAGCGGGGGCCAACGTCCTGACTTTC

J gene: TRBJ1-2
clone size: few
D gene: .
V gene: TRBV6-1
CDR3 protein: CASSEAGLRYGYTF
CDR3 DNA: TGTGCCAGCAGTGAAGCGGGACTACGGTATGGCTACACCTTC

J gene: TRBJ1-1
clone size: .
D gene: .
V gene: TRBV6-5
CDR3 protein: CASSRDIISHTEAFF
CDR3 DNA: TGTGCCAGCAGCCGGGACATAATCTCCCACACTGAAGCTTTCTTT

J gene: TRBJ1-2
clone size: few
D gene: .
V gene: TRBV4-2
CDR3 protein: CASSQGHYGYTF
CDR3 DNA: TGTGCCAGCAGCCAAGGGCACTATGGCTACACCTTC

J gene: TRBJ1-4
clone size: .
D gene: TRBD1
V gene: TRBV7-8
CDR3 protein: CASSLGGTGGEKLFF
CDR3 DNA: TGTGCCAGCAGCTTAGGCGGGACAGGGGGCGAAAAACTGTTTTTT

J gene: TRBJ1-1
clone size: .
D gene: TRBD1
V gene: TRBV19
CDR3 protein: CASSRAGGITEAFF
CDR3 DNA: TGTGCCAGTAGTCGCGCAGGGGGAATTACTGAAGCTTTCTTT

J gene: TRBJ2-7
clone size: few
D gene: TRBD1
V gene: TRBV6-5
CDR3 protein: CASRPGTGTYEQYF
CDR3 DNA: TGTGCCAGCAGACCCGGGACAGGGACCTACGAGCAGTACTTC

J gene: TRBJ2-2
clone size: .
D gene: .
V gene: TRBV6-4
CDR3 protein: CASSSTGYGELFF
CDR3 DNA: TGTGCCAGCAGCTCGACGGGATATGGGGAGCTGTTTTTT

J gene: TRBJ2-7
clone size: .
D gene: TRBD1
V gene: TRBV5-6
CDR3 protein: CASGKGTASYEQYF
CDR3 DNA: TGTGCCAGCGGGAAGGGGACAGCCTCCTACGAGCAGTACTTC

J gene: TRBJ2-2
clone size: once
D gene: TRBD1
V gene: TRBV5-6
CDR3 protein: CASSSTGAYENTGELFF
CDR3 DNA: TGTGCCAGCAGCTCTACAGGGGCCTACGAGAACACCGGGGAGCTGTTTTTT

J gene: TRBJ2-1
clone size: .
D gene: .
V gene: TRBV27
CDR3 protein: CASSFAGTNNEQFF
CDR3 DNA: TGTGCCAGCAGTTTCGCCGGGACAAACAATGAGCAGTTCTTC

J gene: TRBJ2-1
clone size: .
D gene: .
V gene: TRBV5-1
CDR3 protein: CASSLTTVSYNEQFF
CDR3 DNA: TGCGCCAGCAGCTTGACGACAGTCTCCTACAATGAGCAGTTCTTC

J gene: TRBJ2-7
clone size: .
D gene: .
V gene: TRBV5-1
CDR3 protein: CASSFGGAGFPYEQYF
CDR3 DNA: TGCGCCAGCAGCTTTGGAGGGGCGGGGTTTCCCTACGAGCAGTACTTC

J gene: TRBJ2-7
clone size: .
D gene: .
V gene: TRBV14
CDR3 protein: CASSLAPHEQYF
CDR3 DNA: TGTGCCAGCAGCTTAGCCCCTCACGAGCAGTACTTC

J gene: TRBJ1-1
clone size: few
D gene: .
V gene: TRBV4-1
CDR3 protein: CASSQGFSVSTEAFF
CDR3 DNA: TGCGCCAGCAGCCAAGGTTTCTCGGTGAGCACTGAAGCTTTCTTT

J gene: TRBJ2-5
clone size: once
D gene: .
V gene: TRBV5-4
CDR3 protein: CASSRGEGETQYF
CDR3 DNA: TGTGCCAGCAGCCGCGGGGAAGGGGAGACCCAGTACTTC

J gene: TRBJ2-3
clone size: .
D gene: .
V gene: TRBV11-2
CDR3 protein: CASSPGWSSSDTQYF
CDR3 DNA: TGTGCCAGCAGCCCCGGTTGGAGTAGCTCAGATACGCAGTATTTT

J gene: TRBJ1-1
clone size: .
D gene: .
V gene: TRBV30
CDR3 protein: CAWSPQGNTEAFF
CDR3 DNA: TGTGCCTGGAGTCCACAGGGGAACACTGAAGCTTTCTTT

J gene: TRBJ2-7
clone size: .
D gene: TRBD1
V gene: TRBV7-2
CDR3 protein: CASSLPRDRQTISYEQYF
CDR3 DNA: TGTGCCAGCAGCTTACCCCGGGACAGACAAACAATTTCCTACGAGCAGTACTTC

J gene: TRBJ1-3
clone size: once
D gene: .
V gene: TRBV29-1
CDR3 protein: CSGGGSGGSGNTIYF
CDR3 DNA: TGCAGCGGCGGAGGGAGCGGGGGCTCTGGAAACACCATATATTTT

J gene: TRBJ2-5
clone size: .
D gene: TRBD2
V gene: TRBV11-2
CDR3 protein: CASHPPGGMTQYF
CDR3 DNA: TGTGCCAGCCACCCCCCGGGGGGGATGACCCAGTACTTC

J gene: TRBJ1-6
clone size: few
D gene: .
V gene: TRBV10-3
CDR3 protein: CATHASSYNSPLHF
CDR3 DNA: TGTGCCACCCATGCTAGCTCCTATAATTCACCCCTCCACTTT

J gene: TRBJ2-7
clone size: once
D gene: .
V gene: TRBV11-3
CDR3 protein: CASSLNRDYEQYF
CDR3 DNA: TGTGCCAGCAGCTTGAACAGAGACTACGAGCAGTACTTC

J gene: TRBJ2-1
clone size: .
D gene: TRBD2
V gene: TRBV18
CDR3 protein: CASSPLQRGNLNEQFF
CDR3 DNA: TGTGCCAGCTCACCACTTCAGCGGGGGAATTTGAATGAGCAGTTCTTC

J gene: TRBJ1-2
clone size: .
D gene: .
V gene: TRBV30
CDR3 protein: CAWSVRGKANYGYTF
CDR3 DNA: TGTGCCTGGAGTGTACGGGGAAAAGCTAACTATGGCTACACCTTC

J gene: TRBJ1-5
clone size: .
D gene: .
V gene: TRBV29-1
CDR3 protein: CSFPGPLLNQPQHF
CDR3 DNA: TGCAGCTTCCCCGGCCCGCTACTAAATCAGCCCCAGCATTTT

J gene: TRBJ1-2
clone size: .
D gene: TRBD1
V gene: TRBV18
CDR3 protein: CASSPGQGVYTF
CDR3 DNA: TGTGCCAGCTCTCCGGGACAGGGAGTCTACACCTTC

J gene: TRBJ1-4
clone size: .
D gene: TRBD1
V gene: TRBV11-3
CDR3 protein: CASSLGGQGGPTNEKLFF
CDR3 DNA: TGTGCCAGCAGCTTAGGGGGACAGGGGGGACCAACTAATGAAAAACTGTTTTTT

J gene: TRBJ2-7
clone size: .
D gene: TRBD2
V gene: TRBV19
CDR3 protein: CASSVGTSGYEQYF
CDR3 DNA: TGTGCCAGTAGTGTCGGGACTAGTGGCTACGAGCAGTACTTC

J gene: TRBJ2-7
clone size: .
D gene: .
V gene: TRBV5-1
CDR3 protein: CASRPEPTAGNEQYF
CDR3 DNA: TGCGCCAGCAGACCGGAGCCCACCGCGGGTAACGAGCAGTACTTC

J gene: TRBJ2-7
clone size: .
D gene: TRBD2
V gene: TRBV9
CDR3 protein: CASSRGTSGYEQYF
CDR3 DNA: TGTGCCAGCAGCCGAGGGACTAGCGGCTACGAGCAGTACTTC

J gene: TRBJ1-3
clone size: .
D gene: .
V gene: TRBV21-1
CDR3 protein: CASSHQVRVSGNTIYF
CDR3 DNA: TGTGCCAGCAGCCACCAGGTGAGGGTCTCTGGAAACACCATATATTTT

J gene: TRBJ1-4
clone size: .
D gene: .
V gene: TRBV27
CDR3 protein: CASSLWGQGREKLFF
CDR3 DNA: TGTGCCAGCAGTTTATGGGGCCAGGGGCGTGAAAAACTGTTTTTT

J gene: TRBJ2-3
clone size: .
D gene: TRBD2
V gene: TRBV4-1
CDR3 protein: CASSQDPAGGLTQYF
CDR3 DNA: TGCGCCAGCAGCCAAGATCCAGCGGGGGGGTTAACGCAGTATTTT

J gene: TRBJ1-6
clone size: few
D gene: .
V gene: TRBV11-2
CDR3 protein: CASSFEVGYNSPLHF
CDR3 DNA: TGTGCCAGCAGCTTCGAGGTCGGTTATAATTCACCCCTCCACTTT

J gene: TRBJ1-5
clone size: few
D gene: .
V gene: TRBV19
CDR3 protein: CASSPLGEVQPQHF
CDR3 DNA: TGTGCCAGTAGTCCGCTGGGGGAGGTACAGCCCCAGCATTTT

J gene: TRBJ2-5
clone size: .
D gene: TRBD2
V gene: TRBV9
CDR3 protein: CASSLSTSGGPYQETQYF
CDR3 DNA: TGTGCCAGCAGCTTAAGCACTAGCGGGGGCCCGTACCAAGAGACCCAGTACTTC

J gene: TRBJ2-3
clone size: .
D gene: TRBD1
V gene: TRBV11-1
CDR3 protein: CASRRQGWGTDTQYF
CDR3 DNA: TGTGCCAGCAGACGACAGGGGTGGGGCACAGATACGCAGTATTTT

J gene: TRBJ1-2
clone size: .
D gene: .
V gene: TRBV4-1
CDR3 protein: CASSQDQGGYTF
CDR3 DNA: TGCGCCAGCAGCCAAGATCAGGGTGGCTACACCTTC

J gene: TRBJ2-3
clone size: .
D gene: .
V gene: TRBV5-1
CDR3 protein: CASSRDNTDTQYF
CDR3 DNA: TGCGCCAGCAGCCGGGACAACACAGATACGCAGTATTTT

J gene: TRBJ2-7
clone size: .
D gene: TRBD1
V gene: TRBV4-1
CDR3 protein: CASSQSGTGDYEQYF
CDR3 DNA: TGCGCCAGCAGCCAATCCGGGACAGGGGACTACGAGCAGTACTTC

J gene: TRBJ2-7
clone size: .
D gene: TRBD1
V gene: TRBV5-1
CDR3 protein: CASSLQGQGTNEQYF
CDR3 DNA: TGCGCCAGCAGCTTGCAGGGACAGGGAACGAACGAGCAGTACTTC

J gene: TRBJ1-2
clone size: .
D gene: .
V gene: TRBV29-1
CDR3 protein: CSVAQGYYGYTF
CDR3 DNA: TGCAGCGTAGCCCAGGGTTACTATGGCTACACCTTC